One sample yielded the 8 T cell receptor beta chains listed below, sequenced in a study of untreated major depressive disorder. Profiled with immunoSEQ multiplex PCR; TCRdb holds only in-frame clones, not every one. The sample carries around 23,000 clones, about 90% recorded once. Study results and limitations: CD4+ T cells from depressed patients used TRBV05-01 (Vbeta 5.1) more often than controls.

The antigens of these receptors remain unknown. Sequenced: CD4+ T cells from PBMCs. Every receptor here comes from a woman in her twenties or thirties with major depressive disorder.

V is TRBV2 and J is TRBJ1-2, with TRBD1 as a possible D gene (6 bases). This CDR3 is 14 amino acids long. Trimming removed 3 bases at V and 3 bases at J, with 11 bases between. Germline CDR1 SNHLY, CDR2 FYNNEI. This chain's CDR3 is CASSETGFYYGYTF. CDR3 DNA sequence: TGTGCCAGCAGTGAGACAGGTTTTTACTATGGCTACACCTTC.

V gene TRBV5-1 combines with J gene TRBJ2-3; TRBD2 aligns across 10 bases. Trimming at V came to 3 bases and at J to 2 bases, leaving 6 bases not matched to a gene. The germline V gene encodes CDR1 SGHRS and CDR2 YFSETQ. The CDR3 extends over 16 amino acids. This chain's CDR3 is CASSWGTSDSTDTQYF. The CDR3 DNA sequence: TGCGCCAGCAGCTGGGGGACTAGCGACTCCACAGATACGCAGTATTTT. The full variable domain, completed using reference TRBV5-1 and TRBJ2-3, is KAGVTQTPRYLIKTRGQQVTLSCSPISGHRSVSWYQQTPGQGLQFLFEYFSETQRNKGNFPGRFSGRQFSNSRSEMNVSTLELGDSALYLCASSWGTSDSTDTQYFGPGTRLTVL.

This clone was counted once. The chain combines TRBV15 with TRBJ1-5; perhaps TRBD1 as D (6 bases). Germline values: CDR1 LNHNV, CDR2 YYDKDF (reference sequence). This CDR3 is 14 amino acids long. The V gene lost 4 bases and the J gene lost 5 bases, with 12 bases spanning the gap. In nucleotides, the CDR3 is TGTGCCACCAGCAACAGGGTGGGAGATCAGCCCCAGCATTTT. This codes for CATSNRVGDQPQHF. The full variable domain, rest sourced from reference TRBV15 and TRBJ1-5, is DAMVIQNPRYQVTQFGKPVTLSCSQTLNHNVMYWYQQKSSQAPKLLFHYYDKDFNNEADTPDNFQSRRPNTSFCFLDIRSPGLGDTAMYLCATSNRVGDQPQHFGDGTRLSIL.

The chain joins TRBV28 to TRBJ2-7, with a possible D match to TRBD1 (6 bases). CDR3 length equals 14 residues. Trimming took 2 bases from V and 6 from J, leaving 14 bases between them. Germline CDR1 and CDR2: MDHEN and SYDVKM. DNA for the CDR3: TGTGCCAGCAGTTTAGGGGGCCTCCGGGCCGAGCAGTACTTC. Amino acid sequence: CASSLGGLRAEQYF.

This rearrangement joins TRBV4-1 to TRBJ2-2; 8 bases agree with TRBD1. The CDR3 length is 15 residues. After removal of 4 bases from V and 6 bases from J, the junction contained 7 bases not matched to a gene. Germline loops: CDR1 MGHRA, CDR2 YSYEKL. The CDR3 spells CASSLDRAIAGELFF. Here the CDR3 DNA reads TGCGCCAGCAGCCTGGACAGGGCCATAGCCGGGGAGCTGTTTTTT.

In regard to this clone: Other nucleotide sequences in the sample specify the same CDR3. The CDR3 sequence: CASSSSGANVLTF. DNA for the CDR3: TGTGCCAGCAGTTCCTCTGGGGCCAACGTCCTGACTTTC. The V and J genes are TRBV6-1 and TRBJ2-6; the D is unclear. Trimming left V 5 bases short and J 0 bases short, with 2 bases between. The CDR3 length is 13 residues. Germline CDR1 and CDR2: MNHNS and SASEGT.

V usage is TRBV5-1 and J usage is TRBJ2-2, with 8 bases lining up with TRBD2. Germline CDR1 and CDR2: SGHRS and YFSETQ. V shed 3 bases, J shed 5 bases, and the junction held 12 bases outside the gene matches. The CDR3 runs to 17 residues. CDR3 nucleotides: TGCGCCAGCAGCTACAACCCCGGGACTAGGAGGACCGGGGAGCTGTTTTTT. This sequence encodes CASSYNPGTRRTGELFF.

The gene calls are TRBV10-3 and TRBJ2-7; perhaps TRBD2 as D (6 bases). Germline V lookup: CDR1 ENHRY, CDR2 SYGVKD. Trimming shortened V by 6 bases and J by 5 bases, and 11 bases separated the two germline ends. The CDR3 is made up of 12 amino acids. DNA for the CDR3: TGTGCCATCAGCCCGAGGAGGGACGAGCAGTACTTC. Translating gives CAISPRRDEQYF.